Below are 19 T cell receptor beta chains sequenced from a single sample in a study of monozygotic twins with inflammatory bowel disease. Reanalyzing the 5' RACE reads, TCRdb keeps one entry per CDR3 protein, without DNA. The sample spans about 380,000 distinct CDR3 sequences; the ten largest clones claim 2% to 3%. The sample consisted of blood. These receptor sequences come from a human donor with ulcerative colitis or Crohn's disease, or a healthy co-twin of an affected twin (not recorded which).

The chain employs TRBV12-3 or TRBV12-4 and TRBJ1-2; the TCRdb call, TRBD1, lacks DNA for checking. The CDR3 runs 15 residues. The CDR3 loop is CASSLRAGTNYGYTF.

V and J are TRBV24-1 and TRBJ1-1; the D call of TRBD1 rests on TCRdb alone, since no DNA is present to check it. Germline V gene data show CDR1 as KGHDR and CDR2 as SFDVKD. The CDR3 contains 14 residues. CDR3: CATPGQTMNTEAFF.

The V and J genes are TRBV14 and TRBJ1-1. This CDR3 region has 16 residues. Germline V gene data show CDR1 as SGHDN and CDR2 as FVKESK. CDR3 residues: CASSQETYGMNTEAFF.

The chain joins TRBV7-9 to TRBJ1-4; TCRdb's D gene call, TRBD1, goes unchecked for lack of DNA. This CDR3 contains 13 residues. CDR1 and CDR2 from the germline V gene are SEHNR and FQNEAQ (reference sequence). CDR3 region: CASSLTGEEKLFF.

The CDR3 spells CASSPQGPGENEQFF. The chain links TRBV28 to TRBJ2-1; absent DNA, TCRdb's TRBD1 call cannot be checked. CDR1 MDHEN and CDR2 SYDVKM come from the germline V gene. The CDR3 length is 15 residues.

CDR3 region: CASSLTGIEQYF. V is TRBV5-1 and J is TRBJ2-7; TCRdb names TRBD1, which stays unverified in the absence of DNA. The CDR3 runs 12 residues. Germline V CDR1 and CDR2: SGHRS, YFSETQ.

The chain employs TRBV5-5 and TRBJ2-7; TCRdb calls TRBD1, which cannot be checked without DNA. The CDR3 sequence is 16 residues long. CDR1 SGHKS and CDR2 YYEKEE come from the germline V gene (reference sequence). Here the CDR3 reads CASSLSGTTLSYEQYF. Supplemented by reference TRBV5-5 and TRBJ2-7, the full variable domain reads DAGVTQSPTHLIKTRGQQVTLRCSPISGHKSVSWYQQVLGQGPQFIFQYYEKEERGRGNFPDRFSARQFPNYSSELNVNALLLGDSALYLCASSLSGTTLSYEQYFGPGTRLTVT.

V gene TRBV23-1 combines with J gene TRBJ2-3; the D call of TRBD2 rests on TCRdb alone, since no DNA is present to check it. TRBV23-1 is assigned to the ORF class and has an uncertain function. CDR3 length equals 17 residues. CDR3 sequence: CANRAPGTSGGRDTQYF.

The genes are TRBV7-2 and TRBJ1-4; TCRdb calls TRBD1, which cannot be checked without DNA. Per the germline V gene, CDR1 is SGHTA and CDR2 is FQGNSA. The CDR3 length is 18 residues. CDR3 residues: CASSLAVDRGYTNEKLFF.

The chain has TRBV9 and TRBJ2-2; the D gene TCRdb calls, TRBD1, cannot be checked with no DNA. Germline values: CDR1 SGDLS, CDR2 YYNGEE. The CDR3 is made up of 17 amino acids. This CDR3 reads CASSVGGGQGNTGELFF.

The V and J genes are TRBV11-2 and TRBJ1-1; with no DNA, the TCRdb D assignment of TRBD1 cannot be verified. Germline assignment: CDR1 SGHAT and CDR2 FQNNGV. There are 17 residues in the CDR3. The CDR3 region is CASSLGSGRRGNTEAFF.

This chain connects TRBV4-3 to TRBJ2-7; there is no DNA to check the TCRdb D call of TRBD1. This CDR3 is built from 16 residues. Germline V gene lookup returns CDR1 LGHNA and CDR2 YSLEER. The CDR3 reads CASSSSGGGMVYEQYF.

This sequence joins TRBV12-3 or TRBV12-4 and TRBJ2-3; with no DNA, the TCRdb D assignment of TRBD1 cannot be verified. The CDR3 is 15 residues long. The chain's CDR3 is CASRPGGRRTDTQYF.

The chain carries TRBV5-1 and TRBJ1-4; the D call from TCRdb, TRBD1, cannot be confirmed without DNA. CDR3 length equals 15 residues. Germline V CDR1 and CDR2: SGHRS, YFSETQ. Here the CDR3 reads CASSLAGAPGEKLFF.

The chain is built from TRBV7-9 and TRBJ1-4; TCRdb outputs TRBD1, but without DNA this stays unchecked. The CDR3 is 15 amino acids. Per germline, CDR1 SEHNR and CDR2 FQNEAQ (reference sequence). The CDR3 spells CASSPGDSWNEKLFF.

The chain combines TRBV27 with TRBJ2-7; without DNA, the TCRdb call of TRBD2 cannot be checked. CDR3 length: 16 amino acids. Looked up from germline, CDR1 is MNHEY and CDR2 is SMNVEV (reference sequence). The CDR3 loop is CASSLSIVDGGYEQYF.

The J gene is TRBJ1-1, the V gene TRBV18; with no DNA, the TCRdb D assignment of TRBD1 cannot be verified. This CDR3 has 14 residues. Per the germline V gene, CDR1 is KGHSH and CDR2 is LQKENI. The CDR3 loop reads CASSPGQQNTEAFF.

V is TRBV12-3 or TRBV12-4 and J is TRBJ2-5; checking the TCRdb D call of TRBD2 is not possible without DNA. This CDR3 contains 16 residues. The CDR3 region is CASNSFGTSGQETQYF.

The chain recombines TRBV2 with TRBJ1-5; TCRdb's assignment of TRBD1 cannot be checked, as there is no DNA. The CDR3 spans 15 residues. Germline values: CDR1 SNHLY, CDR2 FYNNEI. The CDR3 region is CASSESRVYSQPQHF.